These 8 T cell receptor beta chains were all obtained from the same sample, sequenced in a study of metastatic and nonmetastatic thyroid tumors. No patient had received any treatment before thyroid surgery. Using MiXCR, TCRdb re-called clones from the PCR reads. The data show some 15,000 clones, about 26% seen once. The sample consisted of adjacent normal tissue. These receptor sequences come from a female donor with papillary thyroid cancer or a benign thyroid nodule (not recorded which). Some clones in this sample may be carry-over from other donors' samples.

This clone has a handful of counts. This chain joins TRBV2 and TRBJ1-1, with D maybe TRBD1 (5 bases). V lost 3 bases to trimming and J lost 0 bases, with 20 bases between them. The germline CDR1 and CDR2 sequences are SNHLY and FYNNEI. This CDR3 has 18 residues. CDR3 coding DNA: TGTGCCAGCAGTGACAGCCTTTCCCAAGGGGCATTGAACACTGAAGCTTTCTTT. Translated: CASSDSLSQGALNTEAFF.

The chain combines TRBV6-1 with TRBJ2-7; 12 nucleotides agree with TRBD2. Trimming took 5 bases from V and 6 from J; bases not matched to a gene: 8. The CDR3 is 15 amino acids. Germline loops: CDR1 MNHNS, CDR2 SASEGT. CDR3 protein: CASSPTRGLAGEQYF. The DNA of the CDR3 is TGTGCCAGCAGTCCTACCAGGGGACTAGCGGGCGAGCAGTACTTC.

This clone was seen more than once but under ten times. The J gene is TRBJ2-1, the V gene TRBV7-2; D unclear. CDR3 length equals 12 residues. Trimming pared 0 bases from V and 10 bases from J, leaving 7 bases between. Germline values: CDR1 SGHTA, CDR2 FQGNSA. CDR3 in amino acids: CASSLAFSEQFF. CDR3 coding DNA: TGTGCCAGCAGCTTAGCCTTCTCGGAGCAGTTCTTC.

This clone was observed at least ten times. Written as DNA, the CDR3 is TGTGCCAGTGACAGGGGGTACACCGGGGAGCTGTTTTTT. It specifies CASDRGYTGELFF. The rearrangement uses TRBV19 and TRBJ2-2; 9 bases are shared with TRBD1. Germline V gives CDR1 LNHDA, CDR2 SQIVND (reference sequence). This CDR3 is 13 amino acids long. After removal of 8 bases from V and 3 bases from J, the junction contained 1 base not matched to a gene.

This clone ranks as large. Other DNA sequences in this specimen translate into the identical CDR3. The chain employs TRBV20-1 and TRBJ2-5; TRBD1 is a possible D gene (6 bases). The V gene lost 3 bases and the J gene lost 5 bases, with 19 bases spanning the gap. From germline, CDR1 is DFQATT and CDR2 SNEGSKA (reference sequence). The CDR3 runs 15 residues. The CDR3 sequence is CSARDSDRIGETQYF. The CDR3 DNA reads TGCAGTGCTAGGGACTCAGACAGGATTGGGGAGACCCAGTACTTC.

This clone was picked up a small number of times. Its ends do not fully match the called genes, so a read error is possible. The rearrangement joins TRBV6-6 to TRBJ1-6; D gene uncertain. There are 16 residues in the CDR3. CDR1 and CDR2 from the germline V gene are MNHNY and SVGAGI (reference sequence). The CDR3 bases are TGTGCCAGCAGTGACTCCGCGCGCGTTTATAATTCACCCCTCCACTTT. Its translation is CASSDSARVYNSPLHF.

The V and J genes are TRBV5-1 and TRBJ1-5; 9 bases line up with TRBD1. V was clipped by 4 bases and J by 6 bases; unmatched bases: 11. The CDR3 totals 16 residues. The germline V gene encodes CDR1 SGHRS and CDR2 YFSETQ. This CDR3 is CASSPLETGGVQPQHF. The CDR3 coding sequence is TGCGCCAGCAGCCCCCTTGAGACAGGGGGAGTTCAGCCCCAGCATTTT.

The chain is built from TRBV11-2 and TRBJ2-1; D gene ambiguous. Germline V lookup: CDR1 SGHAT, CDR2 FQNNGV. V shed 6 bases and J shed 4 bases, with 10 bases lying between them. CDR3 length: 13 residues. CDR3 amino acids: CASSDTGYNEQFF. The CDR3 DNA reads TGTGCCAGCAGTGATACTGGTTACAATGAGCAGTTCTTC.